The 15 T cell receptor beta chains below were found in one sample sequenced in a study of T cell repertoires in aging, cancer and after chemotherapy. TRB rearrangements spanning V, D and J were amplified using mixed TRB-A/B primers. TCRdb fed the multiplex PCR reads into MiXCR, producing one record per CDR3 protein. The sample lists about 3,300 distinct CDR3 sequences; about 36% were seen once. TCR beta rearrangements were amplified from peripheral blood genomic DNA. The specimen was blood. These receptors came from a human donor in good health.

V is TRBV19 and J is TRBJ1-1, with a tentative D call TRBD1 (6 bases). CDR3 length equals 15 residues. Germline V lookup: CDR1 LNHDA, CDR2 SQIVND (reference sequence). V dropped 3 bases and J dropped 0 bases, with 11 bases sitting between them. DNA for the CDR3: TGTGCCAGTAGTATGGCTAGGGACATGAACACTGAAGCTTTCTTT. It translates to CASSMARDMNTEAFF.

This clonotype was detected a few times. This chain uses TRBV10-3 with TRBJ2-7, with D maybe TRBD2 (7 bases). This CDR3 contains 15 residues. CDR1 ENHRY and CDR2 SYGVKD come from the germline V gene. V was trimmed by 11 bases and J by 1 base, leaving 21 bases between them. The CDR3 protein is CASVGGQGASYEQYF. DNA for the CDR3: TGTGCCTCAGTGGGGGGGCAAGGGGCTTCCTACGAGCAGTACTTC.

This clonotype was seen a handful of times. The V and J genes are TRBV6-1 and TRBJ2-7; the D gene is possibly TRBD1 (6 bases). The germline gives CDR1 MNHNS, CDR2 SASEGT. This CDR3 has 14 amino acids. V lost 4 bases and J lost 2, with 12 bases in between. CDR3 in amino acids: CASSGWTAPYEQYF. The CDR3 DNA follows: TGTGCCAGCAGTGGCTGGACAGCGCCCTACGAGCAGTACTTC.

The chain is built from TRBV11-3 and TRBJ2-1; no definite D call. The CDR3 runs to 16 residues. Between the trimmed V and J ends, which lost 1 base and 0 bases, there was a span of 10 bases. Germline loops: CDR1 SGHNT, CDR2 YENEEA. Written as DNA, the CDR3 is TGTGCCAGCAGCTTAGTCCTGCTAAGCTCCTACAATGAGCAGTTCTTC. Translation gives CASSLVLLSSYNEQFF.

The rearrangement joins TRBV5-5 to TRBJ2-3; no clear D. The V gene's germline CDR1 is SGHKS and CDR2 YYEKEE (reference sequence). This CDR3 spans 13 amino acids. V lost 0 bases and J 2 bases, leaving 4 bases between the germline ends. The CDR3 nucleotides are TGTGCCAGCAGCTTGGCTCCCACAGATACGCAGTATTTT. This codes for CASSLAPTDTQYF.

This chain uses TRBV6-5 with TRBJ2-7, with 8 positions matching TRBD1. CDR1 MNHEY and CDR2 SVGAGI come from the germline V gene. The trim removed 5 bases at V and 4 bases at J, leaving 7 bases unmatched. The CDR3 length is 14 residues. The CDR3 region has the DNA TGTGCCAGCAGTCGACAGGGGAAGATTTACGAGCAGTACTTC. This sequence encodes CASSRQGKIYEQYF.

The gene calls are TRBV12-3 or TRBV12-4 and TRBJ1-1; D is perhaps TRBD1 (5 bases). Trimming stripped 2 bases from V and 1 base from J, with 29 bases between. The CDR3 spans 21 residues. The CDR3 coding sequence is TGTGCCAGCAGTTTAAGGCCTCGATGGAGAACAGGCGGGTACGGGAACACTGAAGCTTTCTTT. The encoded protein is CASSLRPRWRTGGYGNTEAFF.

By proportion, this clonotype is medium-sized. The rearrangement uses TRBV6-5 and TRBJ1-1; no clear D. The CDR3 consists of 17 residues. Germline V CDR1 and CDR2: MNHEY, SVGAGI. With 0 bases removed from V and 1 base from J, the gap between germline ends came to 15 bases. The CDR3 reads CASSYSPKRAGNTEAFF. CDR3 nucleotides: TGTGCCAGCAGTTACTCCCCCAAAAGGGCAGGGAACACTGAAGCTTTCTTT.

The rearrangement uses TRBV12-3 or TRBV12-4 and TRBJ2-1; 8 bases agree with TRBD1. The CDR3 loop spans 16 amino acids. Trimming at V came to 2 bases and at J to 4 bases, leaving 7 bases not matched to a gene. Written as DNA, the CDR3 is TGTGCCAGCAGTTTATCCTACAGGGGGATTTACAATGAGCAGTTCTTC. It is translated as CASSLSYRGIYNEQFF.

This clonotype was seen just once. The chain links TRBV6-5 to TRBJ2-7; 11 bases fit TRBD2. After removal of 0 bases from V and 3 bases from J, the junction contained 7 bases not matched to a gene. Germline V gene data show CDR1 as MNHEY and CDR2 as SVGAGI. The CDR3 loop spans 17 amino acids. The CDR3, as DNA: TGTGCCAGCAGTTACTCGATAGCGGGGGGGCCGGGCTACGAGCAGTACTTC. Translated: CASSYSIAGGPGYEQYF.

This clonotype was seen a few times. V and J are TRBV6-5 and TRBJ1-5, with a tentative D call TRBD1 (5 bases). The CDR3 contains 15 residues. From germline, CDR1 is MNHEY and CDR2 SVGAGI. Trimming cost V 0 bases and J 5 bases, with 11 bases left between them. The CDR3 DNA reads as TGTGCCAGCAGTTACTCGAGGGCAGGGCATCAGCCCCAGCATTTT. It encodes CASSYSRAGHQPQHF.

This clonotype has just a few counts. The rearrangement joins TRBV19 to TRBJ1-3; no clear D. The CDR3 runs 16 residues. Germline V gene data show CDR1 as LNHDA and CDR2 as SQIVND (reference sequence). V gave up 6 bases and J gave up 0 bases, with 15 bases separating them. Here the CDR3 DNA reads TGTGCCAGTAGCAGAAGTACTAAGAGCTCTGGAAACACCATATATTTT. Translation gives CASSRSTKSSGNTIYF. The full variable domain, completed using reference TRBV19 and TRBJ1-3, is DGGITQSPKYLFRKEGQNVTLSCEQNLNHDAMYWYRQDPGQGLRLIYYSQIVNDFQKGDIAEGYSVSREKKESFPLTVTSAQKNPTAFYLCASSRSTKSSGNTIYFGEGSWLTVV.

In the case of this clonotype: A much larger clone lies a single base off, so this may be a read error. J is TRBJ2-7 and V is TRBV11-3; 13 bases map to TRBD2. In germline, CDR1 is SGHNT, CDR2 YENEEA. The CDR3 has 17 amino acids. V trimming: 1 base; J trimming: 2 bases; junction bases outside the gene matches: 5. CDR3 sequence reads: CASSLGGLAGAPYEQYF. Here the CDR3 DNA reads TGTGCCAGCAGCTTAGGAGGACTAGCGGGGGCCCCCTACGAGCAGTACTTC.

The gene calls are TRBV5-1 and TRBJ2-3, with D perhaps TRBD1 (5 bases). The CDR3 covers 17 residues. Germline V gives CDR1 SGHRS, CDR2 YFSETQ. Between the trimmed V and J ends, which lost 1 base and 0 bases, there was a span of 15 bases. CDR3 DNA sequence: TGCGCCAGCAGCTTGTCGGGCAGGGCCTCTAGCACAGATACGCAGTATTTT. It codes for CASSLSGRASSTDTQYF.

This clonotype has only a few counts. This chain connects TRBV7-6 to TRBJ2-5; TRBD2 agrees at 9 bases. Germline CDR1 reads SGHVS; CDR2 reads FNYEAQ. The CDR3 has 14 residues. The V and J ends lost 5 bases and 4 bases, in that order; junction bases with no gene match: 5. The CDR3 coding sequence is TGTGCCAGCAGCCCCCTAGCGGGGATAGAGACCCAGTACTTC. This translates into CASSPLAGIETQYF.